This is a list of T cell receptor beta chains from one sample in a study of cytomegalovirus exposure and HLA in healthy donors. Clones were read by immunoSEQ multiplex PCR, and TCRdb kept only the in-frame ones, dropping some. The table records some 130,000 clones, 82% of them present only once. The sample taken for sequencing was PBMCs. These receptors came from a male donor in good health and CMV-seropositive. CDR3s include the opening cysteine and the closing phenylalanine or tryptophan. Each record gives: D gene, J gene, V gene, CDR3 length, clone size, CDR3 protein, CDR3 DNA. D genes are given only for firm matches. The size field is filled for only some rows; it gives once, few, many or a size class.

.,TRBJ2-3,TRBV11-1,16,once,CASSLVGSFSGDTQYF,TGTGCCAGCAGCTTAGTTGGTAGTTTCTCCGGAGATACGCAGTATTTT
TRBD2,TRBJ2-1,TRBV27,16,.,CASSYDGRWGYNEQFF,TGTGCCAGCAGTTACGACGGGAGGTGGGGATACAATGAGCAGTTCTTC
.,TRBJ2-1,TRBV30,12,.,CAWNWGDNEQFF,TGTGCCTGGAATTGGGGGGACAATGAGCAGTTCTTC
.,TRBJ2-7,TRBV4-1,15,.,CASSLMTGRSYEQYF,TGCGCCAGCAGCCTAATGACAGGCCGCTCCTACGAGCAGTACTTC
.,TRBJ2-1,TRBV9,13,.,CASSDYNYNEQFF,TGTGCCAGCAGCGACTACAACTACAATGAGCAGTTCTTC
.,TRBJ1-6,TRBV9,13,.,CASRTGPNSPLHF,TGTGCCAGCAGGACAGGCCCGAATTCACCCCTCCACTTT
.,TRBJ2-7,TRBV30,15,.,CAWSLVSEPYYEQYF,TGTGCCTGGAGCCTGGTGTCAGAACCGTACTACGAGCAGTACTTC
.,TRBJ2-5,TRBV19,13,.,CASSGDRTETQYF,TGTGCCAGTAGTGGAGACAGGACGGAGACCCAGTACTTC
.,TRBJ2-4,TRBV5-1,13,.,CASSPEGINIQYF,TGCGCCAGCAGCCCCGAGGGAATCAACATTCAGTACTTC
.,TRBJ1-1,TRBV28,14,once,CASSSFTTGTEAFF,TGTGCCAGCAGTTCGTTTACCACGGGGACTGAAGCTTTCTTT
.,TRBJ1-5,TRBV28,17,few,CASSPWDRARRDQPQHF,TGTGCCAGCAGCCCCTGGGATAGGGCCAGGAGGGATCAGCCCCAGCATTTT
.,TRBJ2-2,TRBV27,13,.,CASRRAGPGELFF,TGTGCCAGTCGGCGGGCCGGACCGGGGGAGCTGTTTTTT
TRBD2,TRBJ2-7,TRBV7-9,16,few,CSSSYRTSGSPYEQYF,TGTTCCAGCAGCTACAGGACTAGCGGGAGCCCCTACGAGCAGTACTTC
TRBD2,TRBJ2-3,TRBV27,17,.,CASSELAGGEGTDTQYF,TGTGCCAGCAGTGAACTAGCGGGAGGGGAAGGCACAGATACGCAGTATTTT
.,TRBJ2-2,TRBV9,16,.,CASSVVAAEDTGELFF,TGTGCCAGCAGCGTAGTGGCGGCAGAGGACACCGGGGAGCTGTTTTTT
TRBD2,TRBJ2-1,TRBV30,15,.,CAWSAGTSGHNEQFF,TGTGCCTGGAGTGCCGGGACTAGCGGTCACAATGAGCAGTTCTTC